This T cell receptor (beta chain) was captured by sequencing in a study of blood T cell repertoires in COVID-19 (dated by TCRdb to 2019 to 2021). Regarding the complete study: Samples covering the acute and convalescent phases of COVID-19 were provided by collaborators in the United States, Italy and Spain. The samples were drawn from the first 160 participants of the ongoing ImmuneRACE study and from about 1,200 subjects provided by 6 global collaborators. Subjects who had been exposed to COVID-19, were actively infected with it, or had recovered from it provided the deeply sampled blood TCRbeta repertoires that made up the dataset. Where available, HLA class I and class II types were taken from metadata supplied by the sample provider and were not determined by assay-based typing. The prospective study material was composed of cDNA or gDNA derived from T cells, B-cell-depleted T cells, or PBMCs. A freely available public database, intended as a resource for researchers studying the immune response to SARS-CoV-2, is where the repertoires were released. Sample metadata almost always included a de-identified subject ID, COVID-19 status, age in years and sex. The paper's findings and limits, for the study overall: The amount of clinical and demographic metadata varied by source and participant and was provided uncurated.

About this clone: What this receptor recognizes is not known. No base-level quality is on record; no much larger clone is a single base apart.

The immunoSEQ Assay, a bias-controlled multiplex PCR, was used to amplify TCRbeta CDR3 regions from genomic DNA. In the source study's methods: The number of nucleated cells in each sample was estimated from the amplification of reference gene primers within the assay. To quantify the absolute abundance of each unique TCRbeta CDR3 rearrangement, sequence reads were collapsed and filtered. For each sample, productive Simpson clonality was calculated as the square root of Simpson's diversity index across productive rearrangements. TCRdb's version of the immuneACCESS table is confined to in-frame rearrangements and falls short of the full clone set. An unresolved V gene accounts for under half of the shortfall where checked; the remainder is of unknown origin. V, J and clone size reflect that table, while D and trimming were determined from the DNA. Across this sample there are about 42,000 clones, with 90% to 95% seen only once. Around 5.3% of the sample belongs to the ten largest clones.

The germline V gene encodes CDR1 LGHNA and CDR2 YSLEER. CDR3 length: 17 amino acids, cysteine to phenylalanine. Only the CDR3 DNA is retained, 51 bases long and in frame from the first base. The junction shows trimming of 4 bases on V and 0 bases on J, plus 13 bases between the germline ends. Whole blood was collected in K2EDTA tubes by collaborating institutions according to the institutions' own protocols. Collaborator samples were shipped for TCRbeta analysis as frozen whole blood, isolated PBMCs, or DNA extracted from either sample type. The rearranged chain carries TRBV4-3 and TRBJ2-6, with the identity of the D gene unclear. Sequencing was done on a sample of peripheral blood. The origin of this receptor is a human donor in a cohort sampled during active COVID-19. The CDR3 loop reads CASSPRWAPSGANVLTF. The DNA is TGCGCCAGCAGCCCCCGGTGGGCCCCCTCTGGGGCCAACGTCCTGACTTTC.